The 2 T cell receptor beta chains given below trace back to one sample, sequenced in a study of blood T cell repertoires in COVID-19. The table came from immunoSEQ multiplex PCR; TCRdb's copy has only in-frame clones and leaves some out. The data contain 250,000 to 350,000 clones, about nine tenths of them singletons. Sequencing used PBMCs or T cells enriched from blood (not recorded which). Source of these receptors: a woman between 45 and 65 years old who had recovered from COVID-19.

The chain has TRBV30 and TRBJ2-7, with a weak D call TRBD2 (5 bases). V gave up 4 bases and J gave up 1 base, with 20 bases separating them. CDR1 is GTSNPN and CDR2 is SVGIG in the germline V gene (reference sequence). The CDR3 contains 16 residues. The CDR3 sequence is CAWTLHGSARSYEQYF. The CDR3 DNA follows: TGTGCCTGGACCCTACATGGTAGCGCGAGGTCCTACGAGCAGTACTTC.

V is TRBV28 and J is TRBJ2-5; weak D call: TRBD2 (5 bases). Trimming shortened V by 5 bases and J by 2 bases, and 15 bases separated the two germline ends. The germline V gene has CDR1 MDHEN and CDR2 SYDVKM. The CDR3 consists of 15 residues. CDR3 loop: CASSPRPRGQETQYF. The CDR3 DNA is TGTGCCAGCAGTCCGCGGCCCCGGGGACAAGAGACCCAGTACTTC.